This T cell receptor beta chain was identified during a study of tumor-infiltrating lymphocytes in primary liver carcinoma. About the research overall: The five patients, who were men and women, ranged in age from 30 to 69 years.

This clonotype was counted ten times or more. Bulk tissue was left unsorted, and RNA and DNA were co-extracted from around 18-30 mg of it. This CDR3 has 15 amino acids. J gave up 6 bases and V 6 bases, and 11 bases lay outside the gene matches. The researchers produced TCR beta cDNA from approximately 0.45 ug total RNA with a constant-region primer. Three nested multiplex PCR rounds, a slightly modified ARM-PCR, produced the libraries for TCR beta. The first two PCR rounds used TRBV1-TRBV30 primers with a Cbeta primer, 10 cycles each. TCRdb reanalysed the multiplex PCR reads using MiXCR and keeps one entry per CDR3 protein. The sample shows approximately 110,000 distinct CDR3 sequences, around 60% of them seen only once.

The rearrangement uses TRBV12-3 or TRBV12-4 and TRBJ1-2; 9 bases align to TRBD1. Sequenced input: liver tumor tissue from sampling region 1. Sample subset: tumor region T1, superior pole. The origin of this receptor is a woman aged 60-75 years with primary liver carcinoma and hepatitis B virus infection. Here the CDR3 DNA reads TGTGCCAGCAGCTATGCCCGGACAGGGGATGATGGCTACACCTTC. Encoded protein: CASSYARTGDDGYTF.